Listed below are T cell receptor beta chains from one sample, sequenced in a study of blood T cell repertoires in COVID-19. TCRdb keeps only in-frame clones here, not all; method: immunoSEQ multiplex PCR. The repertoire holds about 200,000 clones, roughly 86% seen once, with roughly a tenth in the top ten. Sequencing was carried out using peripheral blood. The receptors derive from a woman in her forties or fifties with COVID-19, enrolled during active disease. The CDR3 runs from the conserved cysteine through the conserved F or W.

v_call cdr3_aa
TRBV19 CASSITMRATNEKLFF
TRBV28 CASSLRGTGDTQYF
TRBV10-3 CAISWDRGKGYTF
TRBV13 CASSFYRDSLTNEKLFF
TRBV27 CASSFIGTGNLGYTF
TRBV18 CASRGQAHYNEQFF
TRBV5-1 CASRTDRANTEAFF
TRBV7-2 CASSLGRGSLNQPQHF
TRBV5-1 CASSLVLGGREGYTF
TRBV10-2 CASTPDSNNEKLFF
TRBV5-1 CASSLGQPVGLAGGRTRTDTQYF
TRBV30 CAWRTGGVSTGELFF
TRBV29-1 CSVEGGSSNEQFF
TRBV19 CASSMAGATDTQYF
TRBV27 CASSGPGQGAGTEAFF
TRBV2 CAGRDTYNSPLHF
TRBV24-1 CATSDLSGYTF
TRBV27 CASSLTWNTEAFF
TRBV3-1/TRBV3-2 CASSQDRGPGGDTQYF
TRBV11-3 CASSFQTDTQYF
TRBV7-2 CASSPDRGLTDTQYF
TRBV6-5 CASRVVDFTGELFF
TRBV5-1 CASSLGKKESEQYF
TRBV10-3 CAIKRDGGGRYTQYF
TRBV6-5 CASTIVPRGTEAFF
TRBV5-1 CASSKGQGAQYGYTF
TRBV3-1/TRBV3-2 CASRFDRGSFRSPLHF
TRBV7-2 CASSPPGGTNEKLFF
TRBV5-4 CASSPGLQETQYF
TRBV7-9 CASSQGQATTNEKLFF
TRBV3-1/TRBV3-2 CASSSGTSGASYEQYF
TRBV18 CASSPDRGYNEQFF
TRBV30 CAWSAGTGWQETQYF
TRBV5-5 CASSTSGGDHTQYF
TRBV5-1 CASSTRTGGSTDTQYF
TRBV12-5 CATGGLNSYEQYF
TRBV19 CASSVTQEKLFF
TRBV30 CACTVGYGYTF
TRBV6-1 CASSEAHRSWGYTF
TRBV28 CASSLPKAGGSYNEQFF